The clone carrying this T cell receptor beta chain occurred once. Its target is not known. The sample belongs to a study of CD8+CD57+ T cells in acquired aplastic anemia. General study findings and limits: Patients did not significantly differ from controls in CD8+ Simpson's diversity. Overlap between patients and controls comprised about 28 CD8+ CDR3 sequences.

Previously, flow cytometry had revealed CD8+CD57+ cell expansion in the patients chosen for sequencing. Profiling that covered TCR beta VDJ and CDR3 relied on genomic DNA as its template. TCRdb fed the reads into MiXCR, producing one record per CDR3 protein. The sample holds roughly 240,000 distinct CDR3 sequences, around 45% seen once. Per the germline V gene, CDR1 is SQVTM and CDR2 is ANQGSEA. The CDR3 is 14 amino acids. Germline trimming cut 3 bases from V and 3 bases from J; bases unmatched to any gene: 4. Material for sequencing was sorted CD4+, CD8+, or CD8+CD57+ T cells (not recorded which) from PBMCs. This chain uses TRBV29-1 with TRBJ1-1; 10 bases match TRBD1. This receptor was taken from a human donor with aplastic anemia. The CDR3 loop is CSVDPGQGYTEAFF. The CDR3 region has the DNA TGCAGCGTTGATCCGGGACAGGGGTACACTGAAGCTTTCTTT.